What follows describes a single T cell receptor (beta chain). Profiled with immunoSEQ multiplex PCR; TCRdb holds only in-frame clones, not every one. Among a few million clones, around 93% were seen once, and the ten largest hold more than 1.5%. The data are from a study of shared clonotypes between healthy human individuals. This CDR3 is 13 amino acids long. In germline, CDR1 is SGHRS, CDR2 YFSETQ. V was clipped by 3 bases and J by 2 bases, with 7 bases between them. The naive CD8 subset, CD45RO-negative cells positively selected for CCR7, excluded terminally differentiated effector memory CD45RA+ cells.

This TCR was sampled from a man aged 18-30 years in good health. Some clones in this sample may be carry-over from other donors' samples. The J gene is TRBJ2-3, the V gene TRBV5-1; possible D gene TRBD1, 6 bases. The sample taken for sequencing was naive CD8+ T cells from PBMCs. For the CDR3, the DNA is TGCGCCAGCAGCTGGGGGCCCACAGATACGCAGTATTTT. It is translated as CASSWGPTDTQYF.